The subject of this entry is one TCR beta chain. What it binds is unknown. Time point specified: week 47, end of study. Topical imiquimod was applied with each vaccine dose, which held 300 ug of mutant IDH1 20-mer peptide. The data stem from a study of a mutant IDH1 vaccine in newly diagnosed glioma. Study-level information: First vaccine doses came 4-6 weeks after radiotherapy alone, or with temozolomide cycles. It was at week 35 that visit V12 occurred, and at week 47 that visit V13 did.

Repertoires were generated with immunoSEQ multiplex PCR, while TCRdb's copy carries only in-frame clones and drops some. Here the sample spans 25,000 to 40,000 clones, roughly 89% being singletons. Germline loops: CDR1 SGHAT, CDR2 FQDESV (reference sequence). The CDR3 covers 15 residues. Trimming shortened V by 1 base and J by 4 bases, and 12 bases separated the two germline ends. Findings of the study overall: Approximately 93% of patients showed vaccine-induced immune responses across multiple MHC alleles. Apparently, pseudoprogression bore no relation to changes among the top peripheral T cell clonotypes.

The genes are TRBV11-1 and TRBJ2-3; D might be TRBD2 (7 bases). The TCR comes from a man aged 40-49 years with glioma. This specimen consisted of PBMCs, obtained from a glioma patient whose treatment included an IDH1 peptide vaccine. The CDR3 spells CASSLEGGAADTQYF. Here the CDR3 DNA reads TGTGCCAGCAGCTTAGAGGGGGGGGCTGCAGATACGCAGTATTTT.